This paragraph covers one T cell receptor beta chain sequence. The target antigen is unknown. The source of the sample is a study of OX40 agonist ivuxolimab in advanced cancers. The overall study: Antecedent anti-PD-1, anti-PD-L1 or anti-CTLA-4 therapy was permissible, with roughly 40% having received some. Study results and limitations: Both CD4+ and CD8+ T cell populations in blood had undergone clonal expansion by week 6 at 0.1 to 3.0 mg/kg.

Patients were ineligible given autoimmune disease history or systemic immunosuppression. Blood sampling took place at baseline, cycle 4 day 1, and cycle 7 day 1. Profiled with immunoSEQ multiplex PCR; TCRdb holds only in-frame clones, not every one. Among tens of thousands of clones listed, around 86% were seen once. The CDR3 consists of 11 residues. V dropped 3 bases and J dropped 3 bases, with 3 bases sitting between them. Germline V gene lookup returns CDR1 SGHDN and CDR2 FVKESK. This clonotype was sampled from an adult with an advanced solid tumor such as melanoma, head and neck, liver or kidney cancer. The chain combines TRBV14 with TRBJ2-7, with D unclear. Sequenced here: CD4+ or CD8+ T cells sorted from blood, sampled in a trial of the OX40 agonist ivuxolimab. The chain's CDR3 is CASSQCYEQYV. Here the CDR3 DNA reads TGTGCCAGCAGCCAGTGCTACGAGCAGTACGTC.